One sample yielded the 5 T cell receptor beta chains listed below, sequenced in a study of identical twins (dated by TCRdb to 2016 to 2017). The library was made by 5' RACE. Sequencing was performed on an Illumina HiSeq 2000. TCRdb reprocessed the public reads (quality trimming at Q25 with fastp, clone calling with MiXCR) and kept in-frame beta chains. Every entry covers one CDR3 protein and lists the most common genes and DNA from its rows. A total of under 500,000 distinct CDR3 sequences appear in this sample, roughly an eighth of them only once. The ten largest clones take up 0.98% of the sample. The data were also submitted as part of a second study, on yellow fever vaccine responses in identical twins.

The sequencing sample was made of CD4+ T cells sorted from blood. These receptors were taken from a woman between 18 and 29 years old in good health.

This clonotype was picked up a small number of times. The chain links TRBV7-9 to TRBJ2-2; 9 bases match TRBD1. Trimming took 5 bases from V and 1 from J; bases not matched to a gene: 8. This CDR3 comprises 17 residues. From germline, CDR1 is SEHNR and CDR2 FQNEAQ (reference sequence). The CDR3 nucleotides read TGTGCCAGCAGCGTAGGAAGGGACAGGGTGAACACCGGGGAGCTGTTTTTT. Protein sequence: CASSVGRDRVNTGELFF.

The chain couples TRBV7-3 to TRBJ2-7, with D hard to call. The V and J ends lost 3 bases and 0 bases respectively, with 9 bases between them. CDR1 and CDR2 (germline): SGHTA, FQGTGA. This CDR3 is 14 amino acids long. CDR3 sequence reads: CASSLAPYSYEQYF. Here the CDR3 DNA reads TGTGCCAGCAGCTTGGCGCCTTACTCCTACGAGCAGTACTTC.

This clonotype was picked up many times. The chain has TRBV12-3 or TRBV12-4 and TRBJ2-1; 7 bases match TRBD2. The CDR3 runs to 13 residues. After removal of 2 bases from V and 7 bases from J, the junction contained 2 bases not matched to a gene. CDR3 protein: CASSLWEGNEQFF. CDR3 in DNA: TGTGCCAGCAGTTTATGGGAGGGGAATGAGCAGTTCTTC.

The sample holds a few counts of this clonotype. The CDR3 nucleotides read TGCAGTGCTAGAGACCCAGGGGGAAATCAGCCCCAGCATTTT. Residues: CSARDPGGNQPQHF. This chain links TRBV20-1 with TRBJ1-5, with 7 bases identical to TRBD1. Per the germline V gene, CDR1 is DFQATT and CDR2 is SNEGSKA (reference sequence). The trim removed 0 bases at V and 4 bases at J, leaving 3 bases unmatched. The CDR3 extends over 14 amino acids.

On this clonotype: Germline and junction disagree at one end, which may indicate a read error. V usage is TRBV20-1 and J usage is TRBJ2-7, with 11 bases identical to TRBD2. The CDR3 consists of 16 residues. Germline lookup yields CDR1 DFQATT and CDR2 SNEGSKA (reference sequence). The CDR3 DNA reads as TGCTGTGCTAGTGGTAGCGGGAGGGCGTTTTTCGACGAGCAGTACTTC. Translating it yields CCASGSGRAFFDEQYF.